One T cell receptor (beta chain) is described in this entry. A few counts support this clonotype. Its antigen has not been determined. A much more abundant neighbour one base away suggests this may be a read error. The source of the sample is a study of molecular identifiers for immune sequencing clone quantification (dated by TCRdb to between 2017 and 2018). About the investigation overall: For a replicate experiment, the RNA from either approximately 20,000 or 100,000 naive CD8 T cells was divided into five aliquots, and four of those aliquots went on to sequencing. CD8 T cells were used in a methods study to benchmark molecular-identifier clustering-based TCR repertoire sequencing (MIDCIRS) and TCR RNA copy counting.

Points the paper makes about the study in general: Spiked-in Jurkat TCR RNA (approximately 9 copies' worth), which is not part of the donor repertoire, was contained in the naive libraries. When barcode sub-clustering was omitted, TCR diversity was inflated by chimeric consensus sequences, with chimeras reaching as high as 47%. Modeling estimated roughly 3.2 recovered TCR RNA copies per cell, compared with about ten by digital PCR, which implies around 30% capture efficiency. Highly expanded clone sizes could be underestimated because identical TCR molecules may share a barcode. Even against a background of 850,000 to 1,000,000 naive CD8 T cells, spiked-in Jurkat TCR RNA amounting to a single cell's worth was reported to be detectable. Clones above 20 RNA copies held over 97% of molecules in CMV-specific effector cells but under 1% in naive cells.

Receptor libraries were prepared by PCR. Reads for this sample came from an Illumina HiSeq 4000. Bulk TCR libraries were made following a previously described method, with the TCR primers given in Table S5. The Qiagen AllPrep DNA/RNA kit was used to purify total RNA. Before analysis, reads from multiple sequencing runs of the same library were pooled. Per the source publication's procedure: Reads were retained only if their TCR constant sequence matched exactly, and those retained reads were trimmed to 150 nt and grouped according to their 12-nt molecular barcodes. Within each barcode group, reads were sub-clustered at a 15% Levenshtein threshold, and quality-weighted consensus sequences were built per RNA molecule. Non-functional sequences were removed, as were lower-count sequences one edit away from another. Based on a fit of two negative binomial distributions, barcode sub-clusters having less than 20% of the maximum read count were discarded. The public reads were run again by TCRdb, first through fastp at Q25 and then through MiXCR, and only productive beta chains were kept. Rows are combined by CDR3 protein, so each entry shows the most common genes and DNA. TCRdb, not the authors, supplied the V and J calls. The sample has about 640,000 distinct CDR3 sequences on record, about 20% of them singletons. The ten largest clonotypes hold under 0.95% of the sample.

From cysteine to phenylalanine, the CDR3 is 14 amino acids long. The sequence is cut down to CDR3 DNA, 42 bases in frame from base 1. V lost 5 bases and J lost 0 bases; the stretch between them is 14 bases long. The germline V gene (reference sequence) supplies CDR1 DFQATT and CDR2 SNEGSKA. Naive CD8 T cell libraries were made from approximately 22,000 to 940,000 sorted cells using 10%, 30% or 50% of purified RNA. Naive CD8 T cells were FACS-sorted as CD8+CD4-CCR7+CD45RA+ on a BD FACSAria II into RLT Plus buffer. To test detection sensitivity, Jurkat RNA equivalent to approximately nine TCR copies was spiked into samples of about 18,000-1,000,000 naive CD8 T cells. Enrichment of CD8 T cells was done with RosetteSep CD8+ T Cell Enrichment Cocktail plus Ficoll-Paque, and ACK red cell lysis came afterward.

The rearrangement joined TRBV20-1 to TRBJ2-7; TRBD1 is possibly the D segment (5 matching bases). The receptor's source is a human donor in good health. Some libraries in this study had Jurkat cell RNA spiked in. Specimen: naive CD8+ T cells from blood, with Jurkat cell RNA spiked in. The cell subset or site label, as the study defines it: FACS-sorted CD8+CD4-CCR7+CD45RA+ naive T cells. The DNA is TGCAGTGCTCGCTGGGGCTCTAACTCCTACGAGCAGTACTTC. It encodes CSARWGSNSYEQYF.